This T cell receptor (beta chain) was captured by sequencing in a study of cytomegalovirus exposure and HLA in healthy donors. The wider study: The roughly 660 first-cohort repertoires shared a platform with the approximately 120 validation repertoires, as reported in a later analysis. The study, taken as a whole, reports: The CMV antigen specificity of a few CMV-associated chains was confirmed through in vitro analysis. Some TCR beta chains (about 180 of them) were listed as cytomegalovirus-associated.

Sequencing was performed with immunoSEQ multiplex PCR; in TCRdb, only in-frame clones are kept and a portion is missing. The table has some 230,000 clones, about 90% seen once. With respect to this clone: Its antigen remains unknown.

It was the roughly 130-subject validation cohort, separate from the approximately 700-subject first cohort, to which the donors belonged. The CDR3 length is 13 residues. V was cut by 3 bases and J by 4 bases, with 10 bases left in between. Germline CDR1 is MGHRA and CDR2 is YSYEKL. This receptor was taken from a young woman in good health and CMV-seronegative. Sequencing was carried out using PBMCs. J is TRBJ2-7 and V is TRBV4-1; possible D gene TRBD1, 5 bases. The CDR3: CASSQHQGYEQYF. The CDR3 coding sequence is TGCGCCAGCAGCCAGCACCAGGGTTACGAGCAGTACTTC.